This T cell receptor (beta chain) was sequenced during a study of CD8 T cells in Susac syndrome. In its sample, this clonotype was seen once. The antigen is undetermined. Germline is not matched at one junction end, which may reflect a read error. Sequencing of TCR beta, carried out with a high-throughput approach, was applied to CD8+ and CD4+ T cells from the blood. TEMRA cells were enriched by FACS, while CD8+ and CD4+ T cells were obtained through a negative isolation that was performed magnetically. Study-wide findings and caveats: Individuals included in the TCR sequencing and HLA analysis were acknowledged by the study to be relatively few in number.

With random hexamers, reverse transcription was performed on roughly 0.5 to 1 ug of RNA. An immunoSEQ multiplex PCR amplified TCR beta CDR3 over 54 Vbeta and 13 Jbeta. TCRdb itself ran the immunoSEQ multiplex PCR reads through MiXCR, one entry per CDR3 protein. The table includes about 280,000 distinct CDR3 sequences, approximately 85% detected once. This CDR3 is built from 14 residues. Germline V gene data show CDR1 as MNHEY and CDR2 as SMNVEV (reference sequence). This sequence joins TRBV27 and TRBJ1-5, with D tentatively TRBD1 (5 bases). Material: CD8+ T cells from PBMCs. The TCR was taken from a human donor with multiple sclerosis. CDR3 in DNA: TGTGCCGGCAGTTACAGGCATAGCAATCAGCCCCAGCATTTT. Its protein product is CAGSYRHSNQPQHF.